This T cell receptor beta chain was documented in a study of cytomegalovirus exposure and HLA in healthy donors. Study background: One earlier analysis, a look at 180 million or so T cells, found some 120 million unique TCR beta sequences.

This clone was counted once. What it binds is not known. Study findings and constraints: As a later analysis showed, a missense DCLRE1C variant was linked to trimming of TCR beta V- and J-genes.

Per the germline V gene, CDR1 is MDHEN and CDR2 is SYDVKM. The CDR3 spans 16 residues. V lost 4 bases, J lost 7 bases, and 20 bases lay in between. Primers for the PCR totalled 60 Vbeta and 13 Jbeta. Method: immunoSEQ multiplex PCR; TCRdb's copy keeps in-frame clones and lacks some. The table shows 150,000 to 200,000 clones, with roughly 83% occurring only once. The TCR originated in a boy between 10 and 17 years old in good health and CMV-seronegative. This chain uses TRBV28 with TRBJ1-5; TRBD1 is a possible D gene (6 bases). Sequenced input: PBMCs. The CDR3 sequence is CASSSPGTPSGQPQHF. CDR3 DNA sequence: TGTGCCAGCAGTTCCCCCGGGACACCCTCCGGGCAGCCCCAGCATTTT.